A selection of T cell receptor beta chains follows, all from one sample in a study of shared T cell receptors in the human thymus. Sequenced by immunoSEQ multiplex PCR; TCRdb stores in-frame clones only, minus some. This sample has 700,000 or so clones, with 70% to 90% found just once. These data were likewise used in another study, on human thymus T cells.

The sample was thymocytes. These receptors were obtained from a girl under three years old with a congenital heart defect. Each CDR3 is given with its conserved first and last residue. D genes are given only for firm matches. The size of a clone is reported for some rows only, either as once, few or many, or as a class for expanded clones.

clone size,D gene,J gene,V gene,CDR3 protein,CDR3 DNA
-,-,TRBJ1-2,TRBV5-8,CASSLGRNYGYTF,TGTGCCAGCAGCTTGGGGAGAAACTATGGCTACACCTTC
-,-,TRBJ1-5,TRBV15,CATRAGALNQPQHF,TGTGCCACTAGGGCAGGGGCCCTAAATCAGCCCCAGCATTTT
-,TRBD2,TRBJ2-7,TRBV10-3,CAISECGLEGLYEQYF,TGTGCCATCAGTGAGTGCGGACTAGAAGGCCTCTACGAGCAGTACTTC
-,-,TRBJ2-1,TRBV27,CASSPGTGDNEQFF,TGTGCCAGCAGTCCCGGGACGGGGGATAATGAGCAGTTCTTC
-,-,TRBJ1-5,TRBV5-6,CASSLFGGGDQPQHF,TGTGCCAGCAGCTTGTTTGGGGGAGGGGATCAGCCCCAGCATTTT
-,-,TRBJ1-2,TRBV18,CASSPHGGADYGYTF,TGTGCCAGCTCACCCCATGGAGGAGCCGACTATGGCTACACCTTC
-,-,TRBJ1-4,TRBV11-2,CASSFYRQEGEKLFF,TGTGCCAGCAGCTTTTACAGGCAGGAGGGTGAAAAACTGTTTTTT
-,-,TRBJ2-3,TRBV4-1,CASSQEDRRASDTDTQYF,TGCGCCAGCAGCCAAGAAGATCGCAGGGCGTCTGACACAGATACGCAGTATTTT
-,-,TRBJ2-2,TRBV15,CATSRVGFTGELFF,TGTGCCACCAGCAGAGTGGGCTTCACCGGGGAGCTGTTTTTT
once,TRBD1,TRBJ1-2,TRBV5-1,CASSSNDRGNYGYTF,TGCGCCAGCAGCTCAAACGACAGGGGAAACTATGGCTACACCTTC
once,-,TRBJ1-5,TRBV4-1,CASSSTGIYSNQPQHF,TGCGCCAGCAGTAGCACAGGGATTTATAGCAATCAGCCCCAGCATTTT
-,-,TRBJ1-1,TRBV6-4,CASSQLEGGKAFF,TGTGCCAGCTCTCAACTGGAGGGAGGGAAAGCTTTCTTT
-,-,TRBJ1-2,TRBV5-4,CASSLLAGTFYGYTF,TGTGCCAGCAGCTTGTTGGCAGGGACTTTCTATGGCTACACCTTC
-,TRBD1,TRBJ1-2,TRBV5-4,CASSLSPEDRSALGYGYTF,TGTGCCAGCAGCTTGTCTCCGGAGGACAGGAGCGCCCTAGGGTATGGCTACACCTTC
-,TRBD2,TRBJ2-3,TRBV6-5,CASSLAAGGTDTQYF,TGTGCCAGCAGCCTCGCGGCGGGGGGCACAGATACGCAGTATTTT
-,TRBD1,TRBJ1-2,TRBV19,CASSIGDRAPCVYGYTF,TGTGCCAGTAGTATTGGAGACAGGGCCCCATGTGTCTATGGCTACACCTTC
-,-,TRBJ1-1,TRBV14,CASRDPRRTEAFF,TGTGCCAGCAGAGATCCGAGGAGAACTGAAGCTTTCTTT
-,-,TRBJ1-5,TRBV7-9,CASSSAQLGDTNQPQHF,TGTGCCAGCAGCTCCGCCCAGTTAGGGGACACGAATCAGCCCCAGCATTTT
-,TRBD2,TRBJ2-6,TRBV5-6,CASSPRGGSLSGANVLTF,TGTGCCAGCAGCCCGCGGGGGGGGTCCCTCTCTGGGGCCAACGTCCTGACTTTC
-,-,TRBJ1-5,TRBV19,CASRAQGLCNQPQHF,TGTGCCAGTCGAGCCCAGGGGCTTTGTAATCAGCCCCAGCATTTT
-,TRBD2,TRBJ2-1,TRBV27,CASSFGTTPYNEQFF,TGTGCCAGCAGTTTCGGGACTACCCCTTACAATGAGCAGTTCTTC
-,TRBD2,TRBJ2-3,TRBV4-1,CASSQQPAGNTDTQYF,TGCGCCAGCAGCCAACAACCAGCGGGGAACACAGATACGCAGTATTTT
few,TRBD2,TRBJ2-1,TRBV11-2,CASSPAEPQAGGSYNEQFF,TGTGCCAGCAGCCCTGCGGAACCCCAAGCGGGGGGCTCCTACAATGAGCAGTTCTTC
-,TRBD1,TRBJ1-1,TRBV4-3,CASSQGQGRSTLGENTEAFF,TGCGCCAGCAGCCAAGGACAGGGGAGAAGTACCCTAGGAGAGAACACTGAAGCTTTCTTT
once,TRBD1,TRBJ2-7,TRBV5-1,CASNLSNTQGAYEQYF,TGCGCCAGCAACTTGAGTAATACACAGGGGGCCTACGAGCAGTACTTC
-,-,TRBJ1-2,TRBV5-1,CASSLVADYGYTF,TGCGCCAGCAGTTTAGTTGCGGACTATGGCTACACCTTC